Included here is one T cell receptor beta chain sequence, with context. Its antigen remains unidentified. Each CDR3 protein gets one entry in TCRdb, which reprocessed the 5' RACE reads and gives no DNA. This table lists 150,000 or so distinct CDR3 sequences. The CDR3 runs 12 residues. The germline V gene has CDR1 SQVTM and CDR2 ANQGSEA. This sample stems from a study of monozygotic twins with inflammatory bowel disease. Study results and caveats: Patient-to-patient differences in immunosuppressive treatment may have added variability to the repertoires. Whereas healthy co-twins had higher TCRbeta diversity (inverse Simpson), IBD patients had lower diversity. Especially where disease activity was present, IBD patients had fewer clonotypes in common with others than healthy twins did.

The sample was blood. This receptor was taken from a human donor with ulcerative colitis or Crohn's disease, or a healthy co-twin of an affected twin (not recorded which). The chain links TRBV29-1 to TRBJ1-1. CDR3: CSVDQLNTEAFF.